This T cell receptor beta chain was documented in a study of shared clonotypes between healthy human individuals (dated by TCRdb to 2018 to 2021). Regarding the complete study: A couple of women and a few men aged 18 to 49 years were included in the cohort. For each donor, CD4 naive and CD4 memory were each run on three plates, CD8 naive on two plates, and CD8 memory on one plate. Blood TCR repertoires of five healthy adults were deeply sequenced to estimate repertoire size and the extent of clonotype sharing between individuals. Libraries were prepared and TCR repertoires were sequenced by different laboratories using diverse techniques, in order to increase sequencing depth and limit assay-specific biases. Each donor's leukapheresis produced roughly between about 0.9 and 9.5 billion PBMCs. Results the study describes overall, beyond this receptor: Pairwise subsampling indicated that sequencing depth was expected to affect the degree of clonotype sharing among donors. Larger estimated clonotype richness was generally found for naive subsets than for memory subsets. Compared with non-shared clonotypes, clonotypes shared by all four sorted-subset donors had higher generation probabilities. The genetic and exposure-history diversity represented was limited by the small number of donors. Even with the large sequencing depth, rarefaction of the sorted-subset datasets indicated that sequencing was incomplete. Across a few donors, about 4.5% of naive CD4, roughly 3.8% of naive CD8, 2.3% of memory CD4, and 0.4% to 0.45% of memory CD8 clonotypes were shared. Only blood was sampled, and tissue TCR repertoires likely differ from those in blood.

Trimming at the junction amounts to 1 base on V and 6 bases on J, and the germline ends lie 7 bases apart. From its cysteine to its phenylalanine, the CDR3 spans 13 amino acids. Left in the record is the CDR3 DNA by itself, 39 bases read in frame from the first base. The germline V gene provides CDR1 SGHTA and CDR2 FQGNSA. The donors were healthy, HIV-negative adults who had no recently reported acute infections or vaccinations. All donors were Caucasian adults living in Nashville, Tennessee, USA. CD4+ T cells were enriched by magnetic negative selection, after which naive cells were positively selected on CD45RA and the negative fraction was taken as the memory subset. Blood was collected by leukapheresis, and PBMCs were isolated by Ficoll-Histopaque density gradient centrifugation and then cryopreserved in liquid nitrogen vapor phase. Purity and quantity of every magnetically sorted T cell population were checked by analytical flow cytometry. Genomic DNA was isolated from every sorted fraction and measured by UV absorbance on a Nanodrop 2000c.

Using the deep immunoSEQ assay, multiplex PCR amplified TCR CDR3 regions from genomic DNA. Extracted genomic DNA from each cell subset was distributed evenly across all wells of several immunoSEQ 96-well plates, and each plate was treated as a replicate. Each replicate PCR for sorted subsets received roughly 200 ng genomic DNA, equal to about 30,000 T cell genomes. Purified libraries were measured with a Qubit 3.0 fluorometer, size-checked on a Bioanalyzer 2100, and measured again with the KAPA Library Quantification kit. Every immunoSEQ 96-well plate was sequenced on a separate single-read 150-cycle Illumina NextSeq 550 flow cell. In the original analysis: Because the immunoSEQ output held only junctional sequences and lacked quality scores, the filtering could not match the filtering applied to full-length reads. To assign V/J genes and CDR3, sequences were annotated using PyIR, a Python wrapper for IgBLAST v1.9, with IMGT germline references. Reads were removed for weak V/J assignments (E-value above 1e-6), missing CDR3, stop codons, out-of-frame junctions, or ambiguous translated residues. V3J clonotypes were defined as sequences sharing an identical inferred V gene, J gene, and CDR3 amino acid sequence. The percentage overlap between two repertoires was calculated by dividing the number of shared unique clonotypes by the size of the smaller repertoire. Three approaches were used to assess repertoire richness: RTK rarefaction, the Chao1 estimator, and Recon v2.1 estimates of unobserved clonotypes. OLGA was used to compute generation probabilities for all TCRbeta clonotypes that the gDNA method yielded from a few donors. Sourced from immuneACCESS, this table was stored by TCRdb with only in-frame sequences that have V and J called. A share of the clones is absent; for the studies checked, an unresolved V gene accounts for under half, and the remainder has no known explanation. V, J and clone size are taken as reported in that table, and D and trimming were inferred from the DNA itself. The sample includes some 1.5 million clones, with 95% to 99% observed a single time. Together, the top ten hold about 0.45% of the sample.

Details on this clone: The target of this receptor is not known. No much larger clone is present one base from it, and per-base qualities are unavailable.

The receptor's source is a man aged 25-45 years in good health. The rearrangement combines TRBV7-2 with TRBJ1-5; the D segment cannot be called with confidence. The sequencing input was naive CD4+ T cells sorted from blood. The sample's cell subset or site label, decoded: CD45RA+ positively selected. The CDR3 region has the sequence CASSLDSGQPQHF. The nucleotide sequence is given as TGTGCCAGCAGCTTAGATAGTGGTCAGCCCCAGCATTTT.